The rows below give T cell receptor beta chains drawn from one sample of a study of blood T cell repertoires in COVID-19. Repertoires were generated with immunoSEQ multiplex PCR, while TCRdb's copy carries only in-frame clones and drops some. The table includes tens of thousands of clones, roughly 87% detected once. Material for sequencing was peripheral blood. The source of these receptors is a man in his fifties or sixties with active COVID-19. The CDR3 runs from the conserved cysteine through the conserved F or W. Each record gives: V gene, D gene, clone size, J gene, CDR3 DNA, CDR3 protein. A D gene is named only where the DNA matches it firmly. Size values are once, few and many counts, or a class for expanded clones, and some rows have none.

>TRBV20-1|NA|NA|TRBJ2-5
TGCAGTGCTAGTCAGGGAGAGACCCAGTACTTC
CSASQGETQYF
>TRBV18|NA|NA|TRBJ1-1
TGTGCCAGCTCACCAATGGGAGGGCAAGAGAACACTGAAGCTTTCTTT
CASSPMGGQENTEAFF
>TRBV6-2/TRBV6-3|NA|NA|TRBJ1-5
TGTGCCAGCAGTTACAGGGGGGGTGTTCAGCCCCAGCATTTT
CASSYRGGVQPQHF
>TRBV5-1|NA|NA|TRBJ2-7
TGCGCCAGCAGCTTGGGCAGGGAATCCTACGAGCAGTACTTC
CASSLGRESYEQYF
>TRBV9|TRBD2|NA|TRBJ2-1
TGTGCCAGCAGCGTAGATGAGGCTAGAACTAGCGGGAGTTCCTACAATGAGCAGTTCTTC
CASSVDEARTSGSSYNEQFF
>TRBV9|NA|NA|TRBJ2-5
TGTGCCAGCAGCGTGGCACAGCAAGAGACCCAGTACTTC
CASSVAQQETQYF
>TRBV5-5|TRBD1|NA|TRBJ2-7
TGTGCCAGCAGCTTGGTGGGGACAGGGGACAACGAGCAGTACTTC
CASSLVGTGDNEQYF
>TRBV7-9|NA|NA|TRBJ2-3
TGTGCCAGCAGCTTAGACCCACTCACAGATACGCAGTATTTT
CASSLDPLTDTQYF
>TRBV7-6|NA|NA|TRBJ2-5
TGTGCCAGCAGCTTAGATGCCCAAGTCGGGGAGACCCAGTACTTC
CASSLDAQVGETQYF
>TRBV28|TRBD1|few|TRBJ1-2
TGTGCCAGCAGTTCCGGGACAGGGTTTCACTATGGCTACACCTTC
CASSSGTGFHYGYTF
>TRBV5-1|NA|NA|TRBJ2-5
TGCGCCAGCAGCTTGGCCCCACCCCCCAGCGGTCCCGAGACCCAGTACTTC
CASSLAPPPSGPETQYF
>TRBV2|NA|NA|TRBJ1-5
TGTGCCAGCAGTGGTACAGGCCGGAATCAGCCCCAGCATTTT
CASSGTGRNQPQHF
>TRBV21-1|NA|NA|TRBJ1-1
TGTGCCAGCAGCAAAAGGAGACAGCTTAACACTGAAGCTTTCTTT
CASSKRRQLNTEAFF
>TRBV18|TRBD2|few|TRBJ2-1
TGTGCCAGCTCACCTCGGACTAGCGGGAAGTTTGAGCAGTTCTTC
CASSPRTSGKFEQFF
>TRBV29-1|TRBD2|NA|TRBJ2-3
TGCAGCGTTGATCCGACTAGCGGGGGCACAGATACGCAGTATTTT
CSVDPTSGGTDTQYF
>TRBV19|TRBD1|NA|TRBJ1-2
TGTGCCAGTAGTACCTACAGGGGACGAGTTGATGGCTACACCTTC
CASSTYRGRVDGYTF
>TRBV9|NA|NA|TRBJ2-5
TGTGCCAGCAGCGTAGAAGGGGGGGAAGGATGGGAAGAGACCCAGTACTTC
CASSVEGGEGWEETQYF
>TRBV18|TRBD2|NA|TRBJ2-2
TGTGCCAGCTCACCTTCGATACTTAGGACTAGCACCGGGGAGCTGTTTTTT
CASSPSILRTSTGELFF
>TRBV5-1|TRBD1|NA|TRBJ1-2
TGCGCCAGCAGCGGGGGACAGTCGGCGGAAGGCTACACCTTC
CASSGGQSAEGYTF
>TRBV25-1|NA|once|TRBJ2-1
TGTGCCAGCAGTGAATCAGAAGTGTTTGAGCAGTTCTTC
CASSESEVFEQFF
>TRBV10-3|NA|NA|TRBJ1-1
TGTGCCATCAGTGACCAATCGGACACTGAAGCTTTCTTT
CAISDQSDTEAFF
>TRBV6-5|TRBD1|NA|TRBJ1-4
TGTGCCAGCAGCTCCCCTGGGACAGCGGATGAAAAACTGTTTTTT
CASSSPGTADEKLFF
>TRBV5-1|TRBD1|NA|TRBJ1-2
TGCGCCAGCGGGACAGGAGAACTCGGCTACACCTTC
CASGTGELGYTF
>TRBV9|NA|NA|TRBJ2-2
TGTGCCAGCAAGGTGGGGAGGAACACCGGGGAGCTGTTTTTT
CASKVGRNTGELFF
>TRBV28|NA|NA|TRBJ2-3
TGTGCCAGCAGTTTACGAGGGATCACAGATACGCAGTATTTT
CASSLRGITDTQYF
>TRBV15|TRBD2|NA|TRBJ2-1
TGTGCCACCAGCAGGCGACTAGCGGGACTCCTCGGTGAGCAGTTCTTC
CATSRRLAGLLGEQFF
>TRBV5-1|TRBD2|NA|TRBJ2-3
TGCGCCAGCAGCTTCAGCGGGGGGGTGCAAGATACGCAGTATTTT
CASSFSGGVQDTQYF
>TRBV19|NA|few|TRBJ1-1
TGTGCCAGTAGTATCAACAGGAACACTGAAGCTTTCTTT
CASSINRNTEAFF
>TRBV4-3|NA|NA|TRBJ2-7
TGCGCCAGCTCCCGTGGAGGGGCGGGTTACGAGCAGTACTTC
CASSRGGAGYEQYF
>TRBV7-8|TRBD1|NA|TRBJ1-5
TGTGCCAGCAGCTCCGACAGGGCCAGCAATCAGCCCCAGCATTTT
CASSSDRASNQPQHF
>TRBV7-2|TRBD1|NA|TRBJ1-2
TGTGCCAGCAGCCCGGGGGGACAGGCAGCTAACTATGGCTACACCTTC
CASSPGGQAANYGYTF
>TRBV28|TRBD1|once|TRBJ1-3
TGTGCCAGCAGTTTCCACAGGGGGCAAAACACCATATATTTT
CASSFHRGQNTIYF
>TRBV5-1|TRBD1|once|TRBJ2-5
TGCGCCAGTCACACAGGGGGCATGGGACAAGAGACCCAGTACTTC
CASHTGGMGQETQYF
>TRBV7-2|NA|NA|TRBJ1-6
TGTGCCAGCAGCTTAGAGACACTAGGGAATTCACCCCTCCACTTT
CASSLETLGNSPLHF
>TRBV4-3|NA|NA|TRBJ2-2
TGCGCCAGCAGCCAAGGGCTAGCGACGGGTCAAACGGACACCGGGGAGCTGTTTTTT
CASSQGLATGQTDTGELFF
>TRBV21-1|NA|NA|TRBJ1-1
TGTGCCAGCAGATCGACAGGGGGCTGCTCTGAAGCTTTCTTT
CASRSTGGCSEAFF
>TRBV7-2|NA|once|TRBJ2-3
TGTGCCAGCAGCTCCCTGGGCGTTTACGATACGCAGTATTTT
CASSSLGVYDTQYF
>TRBV29-1|NA|NA|TRBJ2-7
TGCAGCGTTGACGGGCAGCTCGGGGGCTCCTACGAGCAGTACTTC
CSVDGQLGGSYEQYF
>TRBV10-1|TRBD2|NA|TRBJ2-7
TGCGCCAGCAGTCTAGCGGCGGGGTTTACCTACGAGCAGTACTTC
CASSLAAGFTYEQYF
>TRBV29-1|TRBD1|NA|TRBJ1-2
TGCAGCGTCCAACAGGGGAGCTATGGCTACACCTTC
CSVQQGSYGYTF
>TRBV5-1|NA|NA|TRBJ2-6
TGCGCCAGCAGCCGCTCAGGTAGGGCCAACGTCCTGACTTTC
CASSRSGRANVLTF
>TRBV30|NA|NA|TRBJ2-3
TGTGCCTGGAGGGACAGTTTCTACACAGATACGCAGTATTTT
CAWRDSFYTDTQYF
>TRBV29-1|TRBD1|NA|TRBJ2-2
TGCAGCGTTGAGGGACAGGGGGCCTGGGAGCTGTTTTTT
CSVEGQGAWELFF
>TRBV19|NA|few|TRBJ1-1
TGTGCCAGTAGTATGTATCGGGACACTGAAGCTTTCTTT
CASSMYRDTEAFF
>TRBV18|NA|NA|TRBJ1-1
TGTGCCAGCTCACCTCGGGGTTACACTGAAGCTTTCTTT
CASSPRGYTEAFF
>TRBV24-1|TRBD1|NA|TRBJ2-6
TGTGCCACCAGTGACCCCCTTCGGACAGGTATTTCTGGGGCCAACGTCCTGACTTTC
CATSDPLRTGISGANVLTF
>TRBV23-1|NA|NA|TRBJ2-7
TGCGCCAGCAGTCACGGGCCGGGACACTGGAACTCCTACGAGCAGTACTTC
CASSHGPGHWNSYEQYF
>TRBV3-1/TRBV3-2|NA|NA|TRBJ1-2
TGTGCCAGCAGCCAAGGGGCGGGGGCTGGAGGCTACACCTTC
CASSQGAGAGGYTF
>TRBV28|NA|NA|TRBJ1-1
TGTGCCTGTGTATCACCAGGCAGAGGGCTTACCGAAGCTTTCTTT
CACVSPGRGLTEAFF
>TRBV9|NA|NA|TRBJ1-3
TGTGCCAGCAGCGCACAATCTCCGGGTTCCGGTGGAAACACCATATATTTT
CASSAQSPGSGGNTIYF